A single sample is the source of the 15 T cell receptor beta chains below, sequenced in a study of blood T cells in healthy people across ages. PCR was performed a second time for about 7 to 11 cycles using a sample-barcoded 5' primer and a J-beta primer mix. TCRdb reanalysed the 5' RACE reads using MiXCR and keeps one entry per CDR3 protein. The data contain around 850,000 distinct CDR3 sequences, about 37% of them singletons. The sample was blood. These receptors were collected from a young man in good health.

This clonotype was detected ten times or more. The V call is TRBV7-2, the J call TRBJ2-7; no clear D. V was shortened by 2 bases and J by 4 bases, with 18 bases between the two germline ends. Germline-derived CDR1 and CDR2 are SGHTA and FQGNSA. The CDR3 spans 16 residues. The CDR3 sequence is CASSLSGVDSWYEQYF. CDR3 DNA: TGTGCCAGCAGCTTATCCGGTGTGGATTCGTGGTACGAGCAGTACTTC.

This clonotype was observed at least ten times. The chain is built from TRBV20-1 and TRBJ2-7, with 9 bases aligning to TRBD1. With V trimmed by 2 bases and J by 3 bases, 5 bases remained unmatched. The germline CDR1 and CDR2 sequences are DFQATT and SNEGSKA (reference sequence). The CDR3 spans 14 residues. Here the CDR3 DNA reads TGCAGTGCTAGACCTCCGGGACAGGGCTACGAGCAGTACTTC. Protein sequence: CSARPPGQGYEQYF.

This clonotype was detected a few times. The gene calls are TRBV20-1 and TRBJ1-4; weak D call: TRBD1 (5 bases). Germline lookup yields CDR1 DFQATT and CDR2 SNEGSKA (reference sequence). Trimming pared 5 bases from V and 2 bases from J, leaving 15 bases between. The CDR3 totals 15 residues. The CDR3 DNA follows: TGCAGTGCTGGGCCGGCATACAGGACTAATGAAAAACTGTTTTTT. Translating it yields CSAGPAYRTNEKLFF.

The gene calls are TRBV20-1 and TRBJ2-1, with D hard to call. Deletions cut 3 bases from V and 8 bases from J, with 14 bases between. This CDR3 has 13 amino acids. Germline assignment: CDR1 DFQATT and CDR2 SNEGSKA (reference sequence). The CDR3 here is CSASPSPRDEQFF. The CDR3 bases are TGCAGTGCTAGTCCCAGTCCACGCGATGAGCAGTTCTTC.

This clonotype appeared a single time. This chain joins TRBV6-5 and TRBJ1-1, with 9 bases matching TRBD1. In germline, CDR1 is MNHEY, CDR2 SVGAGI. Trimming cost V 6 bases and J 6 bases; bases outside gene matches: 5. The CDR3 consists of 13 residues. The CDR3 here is CASRQGAWAEAFF. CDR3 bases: TGTGCCAGCAGACAGGGGGCATGGGCTGAAGCTTTCTTT.

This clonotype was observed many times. CDR3 DNA: TGCAGCGTTGAAGATACCGGCGGGGGGAATGAGCAGTTCTTC. Amino acid sequence: CSVEDTGGGNEQFF. This chain links TRBV29-1 with TRBJ2-1, with 8 nucleotides matching TRBD2. The CDR3 is 14 residues long. CDR1 is SQVTM, CDR2 ANQGSEA, per germline. Trimming removed 0 bases from V and 7 bases from J; junction bases left unmatched: 5.

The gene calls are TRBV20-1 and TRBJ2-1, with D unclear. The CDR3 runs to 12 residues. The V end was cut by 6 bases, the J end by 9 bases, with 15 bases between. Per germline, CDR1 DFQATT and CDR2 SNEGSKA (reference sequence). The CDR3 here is CSALYDNSEQFF. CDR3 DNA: TGCAGTGCCCTATATGATAACAGTGAGCAGTTCTTC.

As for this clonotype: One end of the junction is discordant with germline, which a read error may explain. The chain's CDR3 is CARSVPGTEWNTEAFF. The CDR3 nucleotides are TGTGCCCGGAGTGTACCCGGGACAGAATGGAACACTGAAGCTTTCTTT. The rearrangement links TRBV30 to TRBJ1-1; 7 bases align to TRBD1. Germline V gives CDR1 GTSNPN, CDR2 SVGIG (reference sequence). The CDR3 loop spans 16 amino acids.

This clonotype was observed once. The CDR3 coding sequence is TGCGCCAGCAGCCTACGACCGGGACAGATTTTTATCTCCTACAATGAGCAGTACTTC. Amino acids: CASSLRPGQIFISYNEQYF. The J gene is TRBJ2-1, the V gene TRBV4-1; 7 bases fit TRBD1. The J call may be faulty, since TRBJ2-7 better matches the DNA end. This CDR3 comprises 19 residues. Germline V gene data show CDR1 as MGHRA and CDR2 as YSYEKL.

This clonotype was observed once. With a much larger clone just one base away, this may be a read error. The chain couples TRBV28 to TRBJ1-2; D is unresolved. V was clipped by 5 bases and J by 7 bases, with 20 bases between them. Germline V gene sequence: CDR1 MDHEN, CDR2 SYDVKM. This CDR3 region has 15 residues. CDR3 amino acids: CASSPWRQRPAGYTF. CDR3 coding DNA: TGTGCCAGCAGTCCGTGGCGGCAGCGCCCCGCTGGCTACACCTTC.

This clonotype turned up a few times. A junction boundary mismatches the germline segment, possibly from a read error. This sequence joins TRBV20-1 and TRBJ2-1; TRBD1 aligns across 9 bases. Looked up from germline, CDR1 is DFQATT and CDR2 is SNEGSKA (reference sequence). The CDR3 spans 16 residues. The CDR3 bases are TGCAGTGCAAGAGGCCTGCGACAGGGGGATTACAATGAGCAGTTCTTC. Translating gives CSARGLRQGDYNEQFF.

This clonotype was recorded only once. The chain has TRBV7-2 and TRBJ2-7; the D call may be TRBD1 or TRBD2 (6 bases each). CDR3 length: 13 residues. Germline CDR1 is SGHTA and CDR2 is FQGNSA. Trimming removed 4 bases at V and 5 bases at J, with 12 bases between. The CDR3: CASSSSRGHEQYF. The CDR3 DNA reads TGTGCCAGCAGCTCGTCCCGGGGGCACGAGCAGTACTTC.

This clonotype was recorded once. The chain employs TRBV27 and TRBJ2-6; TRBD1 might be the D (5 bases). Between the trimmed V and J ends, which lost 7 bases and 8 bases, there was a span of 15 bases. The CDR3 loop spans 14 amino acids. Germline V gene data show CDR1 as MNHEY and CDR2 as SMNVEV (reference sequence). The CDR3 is CASMTIRATNVLTF. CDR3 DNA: TGTGCCAGCATGACGATCAGGGCTACCAACGTCCTGACTTTC.

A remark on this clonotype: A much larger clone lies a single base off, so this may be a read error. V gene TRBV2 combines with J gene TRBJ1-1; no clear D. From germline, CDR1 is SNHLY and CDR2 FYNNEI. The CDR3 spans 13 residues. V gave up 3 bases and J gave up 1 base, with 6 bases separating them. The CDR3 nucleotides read TGTGCCAGCAGTGACTGGCGGAACACTGAAGCTTTCTTT. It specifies CASSDWRNTEAFF.

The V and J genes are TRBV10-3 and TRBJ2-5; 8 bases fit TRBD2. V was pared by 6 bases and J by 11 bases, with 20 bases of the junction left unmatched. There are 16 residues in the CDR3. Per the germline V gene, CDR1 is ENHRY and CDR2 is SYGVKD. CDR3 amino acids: CAISGTGRGGNNEQYF. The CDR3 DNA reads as TGTGCCATCAGCGGCACGGGTCGGGGGGGAAACAATGAGCAGTACTTC.